This is a list of T cell receptor beta chains from one sample in a study of radiation and T cells in renal cell carcinoma. Sequencing used immunoSEQ multiplex PCR; TCRdb keeps in-frame clones, though not all of them. The sample includes about 150,000 clones, roughly 89% of them seen just once. Sequenced material: blood, taken from a patient whose treatment included radiotherapy and nephrectomy. The source of these receptors is a woman aged 45-65 years with renal cell carcinoma. The CDR3 runs from the conserved cysteine through the conserved F or W. The order of the fields is V gene, CDR3 protein.

TRBV23-1	CASSQKRAWGSQETQYF
TRBV6-5	CASSFTENTEAFF
TRBV6-6	CASSYSEPGELFF
TRBV5-5	CASRFGGGEVPSYEQYF
TRBV6-1	CASRRGQGEQYF
TRBV11-2	CASSFVKGQGYEQYF
TRBV27	CASSLKGSSYNSPLHF
TRBV6-1	CASSFQGADYNEQFF
TRBV18	CASSPFEGRSNTEAFF
TRBV4-1	CASSLSGGLYNEQFF
TRBV6-6	CASSSPGEGTDTQYF
TRBV19	CASTRTGGTSNEKLFF
TRBV5-1	CASSAGGDPNTGELFF
TRBV9	CASSVEAGGPIGELFF
TRBV6-1	CASSEALSGGVNTDTQYF
TRBV6-6	CASSSGTGILETQYF
TRBV6-1	CASSERYLSYEQYF
TRBV5-4	CASSSGQAYGYTF
TRBV19	CASSKKGWRQPQHF
TRBV10-3	CANRRGLTDTQYF
TRBV5-6	CASSPGQTTDTQYF
TRBV4-2	CASSLTLGPGETQYF
TRBV9	CASSRTSGGYNEQFF
TRBV15	CATSRDNRGGNQPQHF
TRBV7-8	CASSSSGGTGPYNTEAFF
TRBV5-1	CASSLPGQEIYTF
TRBV6-5	CASSSQGWYSNQPQHF
TRBV12-5	CASGLEGLYQYF
TRBV29-1	CSVGPGGSNQPQHF
TRBV2	CASSEAGTDTQYF
TRBV5-4	CASSPRTSGGGMYEQYF
TRBV7-8	CASSLIQTTYEQYF
TRBV2	CASSDGQVGYEQYF
TRBV18	CASSPQGGTNYGYTF
TRBV6-6	CASSSQGTGELFF
TRBV7-9	CASSATGSQGSPLHF
TRBV10-3	CAISEMNTEAFF
TRBV10-3	CAISANPTAAYEQYF
TRBV11-3	CASSLGQGDSPLHF
TRBV6-5	CASSYREKAFF
TRBV19	CASSTRDSRFSGELFF
TRBV7-2	CASSPRFLGRTDTQYF
TRBV10-1	CASAAQLSYNEQFF
TRBV12-5	CASGQPSGTGTDGYTF
TRBV11-2	CASSRTGGYEQYF
TRBV9	CASSVGSIMHF